This T cell receptor beta chain appears in the sequencing data of a study of T-cell reconstitution after alpha-beta-depleted transplantation in children. A library of TCRbeta sequences, prepared with unique molecular identifiers, was generated. TCRdb re-derived calls from the PCR reads in MiXCR, one entry per CDR3 protein. The repertoire holds approximately 420,000 distinct CDR3 sequences, with roughly a tenth as singletons. The CDR3 has 20 residues. Losses at the gene ends were 2 bases for V and 4 bases for J; bases not matched to a gene: 18. Germline-derived CDR1 and CDR2 are LGHDT and YNNKEL (reference sequence).

This TCR was sampled from a human donor who donated a stem cell graft to a child with acute myeloid leukemia. Material: PBMCs from the stem cell graft donor, obtained from the stem cell graft. This rearrangement joins TRBV3-1 to TRBJ2-3; 10 positions agree with TRBD2. The CDR3 region is CASSQFVLSSSGSTADTQYF. The CDR3 nucleotides are TGTGCCAGCAGCCAATTCGTGTTATCGTCTAGCGGGAGTACGGCAGATACGCAGTATTTT.